The rows below give T cell receptor beta chains drawn from one sample of a study of CD8 T cells in ankylosing spondylitis. TCRdb reprocessed the 5' RACE reads via MiXCR and lists one record per CDR3 protein. This table holds about 220,000 distinct CDR3 sequences, about a sixth found once. The specimen was blood, either unsorted or a sorted T cell fraction (not recorded which). These receptors all come from a male donor with ankylosing spondylitis. CDR3s include the opening cysteine and the closing phenylalanine or tryptophan.

CASRHTGSGIGETQYF,TRBV27
CAWQDPSGGADEQFF,TRBV30
CASSLRGIGNTIYF,TRBV28
CASSSPTSRYTGELFF,TRBV27
CASSPGTGNPSGNTIYF,TRBV4-3
CASRTSLRETQYF,TRBV12-3/TRBV12-4
CASSPPLAAGGDNEQFF,TRBV7-9
CASSEAQGASGYTF,TRBV2
CASSLARQVVNEQFF,TRBV5-1
CASSLEGGAGDEQYF,TRBV5-1
CSATGTSSYEQFF,TRBV20-1
CASSQDGGTGYEQYF,TRBV4-1
CASSIPTDRGSGHEQYF,TRBV19
CASSFLYEQYF,TRBV12-3/TRBV12-4